This TCR beta chain appears in the sequencing data of a study of monozygotic twins with inflammatory bowel disease. TCRdb re-called the 5' RACE reads and gives one entry per CDR3 protein, without DNA. In all, the sample yields about 300,000 distinct CDR3 sequences. Study-wide results and limits: Especially with disease activity, IBD patients shared fewer clonotypes with others than healthy twins did.

As for this clonotype: Its specificity is unknown.

The germline CDR1 and CDR2 sequences are SQVTM and ANQGSEA. CDR3 length equals 13 residues. The sequence was obtained from a human donor with ulcerative colitis or Crohn's disease, or a healthy co-twin of an affected twin (not recorded which). This chain joins TRBV29-1 and TRBJ2-5; without DNA, the TCRdb call of TRBD2 cannot be checked. Sequenced material: blood. The CDR3 protein is CSVELAGPETQYF.